This T cell receptor beta chain was captured in a study of OX40 agonist ivuxolimab in advanced cancers. Turning to the study itself: At doses from 0.01 to 10 mg/kg, patients were given intravenous ivuxolimab every 2 weeks. Prior anti-PD-1, anti-PD-L1 or anti-CTLA-4 therapy did not bar entry, and more than 35% had some.

TCRdb keeps only in-frame clones here, not all; method: immunoSEQ multiplex PCR. The sample holds about 93,000 clones, about 91% seen once. The V segment lost 3 bases and the J segment 12 bases; nucleotides outside the gene matches: 10. From germline, CDR1 is GTSNPN and CDR2 SVGIG (reference sequence). This CDR3 comprises 13 residues. This TCR derives from an adult with an advanced solid tumor such as melanoma, head and neck, liver or kidney cancer. The sample was CD4+ or CD8+ T cells sorted from blood, taken in a trial of the OX40 agonist ivuxolimab. The rearrangement links TRBV30 to TRBJ2-1; 8 nucleotides agree with TRBD2. CDR3 sequence: CAWSGGAGLAQFF. Written as DNA, the CDR3 is TGTGCCTGGAGCGGGGGGGCCGGGTTGGCGCAGTTCTTC.